Below, one T cell receptor (beta chain) is given with its context. Its antigen is currently unknown. The V end was cut by 5 bases, the J end by 1 base, with 17 bases between. The V gene's germline CDR1 is DFQATT and CDR2 SNEGSKA (reference sequence). The CDR3 extends over 15 amino acids. The sample originates from a study of glioma-infiltrating T cells. Study at large: Presurgical dexamethasone in glioma patients lasted six or fewer days.

Study-wide points: Patients with low tissue-blood divergence carried a signature set of shared blood CDR3 motifs.

Amplification of TCR alpha and beta CDR3 regions from RNA used iRepertoire nested multiplex PCR. Using its own MiXCR run on the multiplex PCR reads, TCRdb lists one record per CDR3 protein. The repertoire has about 400,000 distinct CDR3 sequences, approximately 42% of them found once; the top ten carry around 12%. Sequenced material: glioma tissue, nonneoplastic brain tissue, or PBMCs (not recorded which). This TCR was sampled from a human donor with low-grade glioma or glioblastoma, undergoing nonglioma brain surgery, or in good health (not recorded which). The J gene is TRBJ2-5, the V gene TRBV20-1; the D gene is possibly TRBD2 (5 bases). The CDR3 nucleotides are TGCAGTGCTGGATCCTCGGAGGAGCGCCAAGAGACCCAGTACTTC. As protein: CSAGSSEERQETQYF.